These T cell receptor beta chains were read from a single sample in a study of blood T cell repertoires in COVID-19. Clones were read by immunoSEQ multiplex PCR, and TCRdb kept only the in-frame ones, dropping some. This sample has 95,000 to 150,000 clones, with 70% to 75% found just once. Source material: peripheral blood. These receptors were taken from a man aged 55-75 years with acute or convalescent COVID-19. Both conserved end residues are trimmed from each CDR3. Fields, in order: CDR3 protein, V gene.

cdr3_aa: ASSEGSTNEKLF
v_call: TRBV5-1

cdr3_aa: ASSIAGLPYEQY
v_call: TRBV19

cdr3_aa: ASKGQGRTEAF
v_call: TRBV6-5

cdr3_aa: ASTATEYGYT
v_call: TRBV2

cdr3_aa: TSSFKGAPSSYNEQF
v_call: TRBV1

cdr3_aa: ASSLRQGGETQY
v_call: TRBV3-1/TRBV3-2

cdr3_aa: ASSLRTGTGQQY
v_call: TRBV7-8

cdr3_aa: ASSFDRDGEKLF
v_call: TRBV10-1

cdr3_aa: ASSQPGEVIGTQY
v_call: TRBV19

cdr3_aa: ASSEVAGGRDEQF
v_call: TRBV6-4

cdr3_aa: AWRDRGEQY
v_call: TRBV30

cdr3_aa: ASRVWQDYGYT
v_call: TRBV19

cdr3_aa: ASSPGLAGNTGELF
v_call: TRBV5-1

cdr3_aa: SVEGQGRTEAF
v_call: TRBV29-1

cdr3_aa: ASSSQYDQPQH
v_call: TRBV19

cdr3_aa: AVRGVGTEAF
v_call: TRBV10-3

cdr3_aa: ASSQKKRLYGQETQY
v_call: TRBV3-1/TRBV3-2

cdr3_aa: ASSVAEGASSGNTIY
v_call: TRBV9

cdr3_aa: ASSLRNARNTEAF
v_call: TRBV25-1

cdr3_aa: ASPPGQGGGYSNQPQH
v_call: TRBV6-4

cdr3_aa: ASSLDVRNTEAF
v_call: TRBV7-9

cdr3_aa: ASSITGEYGYT
v_call: TRBV6-5

cdr3_aa: ASSHPLGRVDSEQY
v_call: TRBV5-1

cdr3_aa: ASRDLGRRDGYT
v_call: TRBV27

cdr3_aa: ASSPRGLEAF
v_call: TRBV27

cdr3_aa: ASSYRQGYGYT
v_call: TRBV27

cdr3_aa: ASSLGLAGHQETQY
v_call: TRBV5-1

cdr3_aa: ASSRTGVYGYT
v_call: TRBV6-5

cdr3_aa: ASSLRKRGLDEKLF
v_call: TRBV11-2

cdr3_aa: ASRSAVNTEAF
v_call: TRBV19

cdr3_aa: ASSLDWGRNYGYT
v_call: TRBV5-1

cdr3_aa: ASSELRGLSYGYT
v_call: TRBV25-1

cdr3_aa: ASSQDPDSSYNSPLH
v_call: TRBV4-2

cdr3_aa: ASSVARGGIDGYT
v_call: TRBV9

cdr3_aa: ASSETQGSRQTNYGYT
v_call: TRBV25-1

cdr3_aa: ATSIDRGHGNTIY
v_call: TRBV15

cdr3_aa: ASGPGWHNANTGELF
v_call: TRBV12-5

cdr3_aa: ASRLRVANVLT
v_call: TRBV2

cdr3_aa: ASRAARTGVYGYT
v_call: TRBV2

cdr3_aa: ASSLETGESLH
v_call: TRBV7-9

cdr3_aa: ASSQSSVSNYGYT
v_call: TRBV3-1/TRBV3-2

cdr3_aa: ASSIGGTYNSPLH
v_call: TRBV19

cdr3_aa: ASRGGVRQPQH
v_call: TRBV6-5

cdr3_aa: ASSLNRAEAF
v_call: TRBV7-3

cdr3_aa: ASSSPGTGGQYEQF
v_call: TRBV7-9

cdr3_aa: SVEGTPYGYT
v_call: TRBV29-1

cdr3_aa: ASSKPPGKTAGVSYEQY
v_call: TRBV21-1

cdr3_aa: ASSLGLRDRDGNYGYT
v_call: TRBV7-9

cdr3_aa: SVALQTNYGYT
v_call: TRBV29-1

cdr3_aa: ASSLATGGTEAF
v_call: TRBV5-1

cdr3_aa: ASSEVFAAEAF
v_call: TRBV2

cdr3_aa: ASSPVAFRYGYT
v_call: TRBV3-1/TRBV3-2

cdr3_aa: ASSMTENYGYT
v_call: TRBV19